Listed below are T cell receptor beta chains from one sample, sequenced in a study of blood T cell repertoires in COVID-19. Here immunoSEQ multiplex PCR was the method, and the copy in TCRdb shows in-frame clones only, minus some. The table has approximately 37,000 clones, approximately 86% seen once. Sequenced material: peripheral blood. Receptors originate from a man aged 40-49 years with active COVID-19. Both conserved end residues are part of each CDR3. A D gene is named only where the DNA matches it firmly. Rows may omit the clone size; those that give it use once, few, many or a size class.

>-|TRBJ2-2|TRBV14|-
CASSQRGRDNTGELFF
TGTGCCAGCAGCCAACGCGGCAGGGATAACACCGGGGAGCTGTTTTTT
>TRBD1|TRBJ2-7|TRBV18|-
CASSPNGQGTYEQYF
TGTGCCAGCTCACCCAACGGACAGGGGACCTACGAGCAGTACTTC
>-|TRBJ1-4|TRBV19|-
CASQRGIYTNEKLFF
TGTGCCAGTCAAAGGGGGATCTACACTAATGAAAAACTGTTTTTT
>-|TRBJ1-1|TRBV19|-
CASRLTAASTEAFF
TGTGCCAGTAGACTGACAGCTGCAAGCACTGAAGCTTTCTTT
>-|TRBJ2-1|TRBV13|-
CASSLNRAPYNEQFF
TGTGCCAGCAGCTTAAACAGGGCACCCTACAATGAGCAGTTCTTC
>-|TRBJ1-3|TRBV14|-
CASSQDLTGSAGNTIYF
TGTGCCAGCAGCCAAGATTTAACCGGGAGCGCTGGAAACACCATATATTTT
>-|TRBJ1-3|TRBV5-6|-
CASREVGNTIYF
TGTGCCAGCAGAGAGGTGGGAAACACCATATATTTT
>-|TRBJ1-5|TRBV4-1|-
CASSQGLGTLQPQHF
TGCGCCAGCAGCCAAGGGTTGGGGACTCTACAGCCCCAGCATTTT
>-|TRBJ1-5|TRBV28|-
CASSRGGRINQPQHF
TGTGCCAGCAGTAGGGGGGGACGGATAAATCAGCCCCAGCATTTT
>TRBD1|TRBJ2-3|TRBV6-5|-
CASREDRIGTDTQYF
TGTGCCAGCAGGGAGGACAGGATTGGCACAGATACGCAGTATTTT
>-|TRBJ2-3|TRBV7-2|-
CASSQPFRRDTQYF
TGTGCCAGCAGCCAACCCTTCCGGAGAGATACGCAGTATTTT
>-|TRBJ2-1|TRBV7-3|-
CASSLNARGEQFF
TGTGCCAGCAGCTTAAATGCGAGGGGGGAGCAGTTCTTC
>-|TRBJ2-1|TRBV28|-
CASSLLPGVAYNEQFF
TGTGCCAGCAGTTTATTGCCAGGGGTAGCCTACAATGAGCAGTTCTTC
>TRBD1|TRBJ1-4|TRBV5-1|-
CASSPGDRGNEKLFF
TGCGCCAGCAGCCCTGGGGACAGGGGAAATGAAAAACTGTTTTTT
>-|TRBJ1-5|TRBV10-2|-
CASRSGGQPQHF
TGCGCCAGCAGGTCGGGGGGTCAGCCCCAGCATTTT
>TRBD1|TRBJ2-7|TRBV5-1|medium-sized
CASSVRGGASYEQYF
TGCGCCAGCAGCGTGCGAGGGGGCGCATCCTACGAGCAGTACTTC
>TRBD2|TRBJ2-1|TRBV11-3|once
CASRREGPGNEQFF
TGTGCCAGCAGGCGGGAGGGCCCGGGGAATGAGCAGTTCTTC
>TRBD1|TRBJ1-1|TRBV5-1|few
CASSSGQGNTEAFF
TGCGCCAGCAGCTCGGGACAGGGGAACACTGAAGCTTTCTTT
>-|TRBJ1-1|TRBV2|-
CASSVDRPRVTEAFF
TGTGCCAGCAGTGTCGACAGGCCGAGGGTCACTGAAGCTTTCTTT
>TRBD1|TRBJ2-1|TRBV7-6|-
CASSLGPGTGGVYNEQFF
TGTGCCAGCAGCTTAGGGCCAGGGACAGGGGGCGTCTACAATGAGCAGTTCTTC
>TRBD1|TRBJ2-3|TRBV30|-
CAWSSRGDTQYF
TGTGCCTGGAGTTCCAGGGGGGATACGCAGTATTTT
>TRBD1|TRBJ2-7|TRBV5-4|-
CASSLGGDRGAEQYF
TGTGCCAGCAGCTTGGGGGGCGACAGGGGAGCCGAGCAGTACTTC
>-|TRBJ2-2|TRBV6-6|-
CASKSAGTGELFF
TGTGCCAGCAAAAGTGCGGGCACCGGGGAGCTGTTTTTT
>TRBD2|TRBJ2-1|TRBV7-9|-
CASSLKGLAAASRDEQFF
TGTGCCAGCAGCTTAAAAGGACTAGCGGCAGCTTCTCGGGATGAGCAGTTCTTC
>TRBD2|TRBJ2-5|TRBV5-4|few
CASSRTSGRLQETQYF
TGTGCCAGCAGCCGGACTAGCGGGCGTCTCCAAGAGACCCAGTACTTC
>TRBD1|TRBJ1-2|TRBV10-3|medium-sized
CAIRGDRGRSGYTF
TGTGCCATCAGGGGGGACAGGGGGCGCAGTGGCTACACCTTC
>TRBD2|TRBJ2-2|TRBV27|-
CASRGASGRNGELFF
TGTGCCAGCAGGGGGGCTAGCGGGAGAAACGGGGAGCTGTTTTTT
>-|TRBJ2-6|TRBV6-1|-
CASSEEGGGANVLTF
TGTGCCAGCAGTGAAGAAGGGGGTGGGGCCAACGTCCTGACTTTC
>TRBD1|TRBJ1-2|TRBV19|-
CASSNPGTATGYTF
TGTGCCAGTAGTAACCCCGGGACAGCCACTGGCTACACCTTC
>TRBD1|TRBJ2-7|TRBV4-2|-
CASSRRDSSYEQYF
TGTGCCAGCAGCCGAAGGGACAGCTCCTACGAGCAGTACTTC
>-|TRBJ1-4|TRBV7-9|-
CASTPFTTNEKLFF
TGTGCCAGCACCCCCTTTACAACTAATGAAAAACTGTTTTTT
>-|TRBJ2-1|TRBV6-2/TRBV6-3|few
CASSYYGGRTYNEQFF
TGTGCCAGCAGTTACTACGGGGGAAGGACCTACAATGAGCAGTTCTTC
>TRBD2|TRBJ2-3|TRBV20-1|few
CSANEREEQYF
TGCAGTGCAAACGAGCGGGAGGAGCAGTATTTT
>TRBD1|TRBJ2-7|TRBV5-4|-
CASTKRGGSPYEQYF
TGTGCCAGCACCAAAAGAGGGGGCAGTCCCTACGAGCAGTACTTC
>TRBD1|TRBJ1-3|TRBV11-3|-
CASSLRTGHGNTIYF
TGTGCCAGCAGCTTGAGGACAGGGCACGGAAACACCATATATTTT
>-|TRBJ1-2|TRBV5-4|-
CASSQQGYGYTF
TGTGCCAGCAGCCAACAGGGCTATGGCTACACCTTC
>-|TRBJ2-7|TRBV14|-
CASSPLFGQGPSSYEQYF
TGTGCCAGCAGCCCCCTCTTTGGGCAGGGGCCTTCATCCTACGAGCAGTACTTC
>TRBD2|TRBJ2-1|TRBV5-4|-
CASSLSGRTYNEQFF
TGTGCCAGCAGCCTTAGCGGGAGAACCTACAATGAGCAGTTCTTC
>-|TRBJ1-3|TRBV28|-
CASSLPGNTIYF
TGTGCCAGCAGTTTACCGGGAAACACCATATATTTT
>TRBD2|TRBJ2-7|TRBV15|-
CATSRGLATYEQYF
TGTGCCACCAGCAGAGGACTAGCGACCTACGAGCAGTACTTC
>TRBD2|TRBJ2-3|TRBV10-3|-
CAISEPLAGELTDTQYF
TGTGCCATCAGTGAACCCCTAGCGGGAGAATTGACAGATACGCAGTATTTT
>-|TRBJ1-6|TRBV11-2|-
CASSWGLENSPLHF
TGTGCCAGCAGCTGGGGGCTGGAGAATTCACCCCTCCACTTT
>-|TRBJ2-7|TRBV12-3/TRBV12-4|-
CASKATGTYEQYF
TGTGCCAGCAAAGCGACAGGCACCTACGAGCAGTACTTC
>TRBD1|TRBJ1-1|TRBV28|-
CASSSNRGRSTEAFF
TGTGCCAGCAGTTCTAACAGGGGTCGGAGCACTGAAGCTTTCTTT
>TRBD1|TRBJ2-7|TRBV28|-
CASRAPLPGGALHEQYF
TGTGCCAGCAGGGCCCCTTTGCCAGGGGGCGCGTTACACGAGCAGTACTTC
>TRBD1|TRBJ1-1|TRBV28|-
CASSFTGGWNTEAFF
TGTGCCAGCAGTTTTACAGGGGGCTGGAACACTGAAGCTTTCTTT
>TRBD2|TRBJ2-1|TRBV6-6|-
CASRQREGYNEQFF
TGTGCCAGCAGGCAGCGGGAAGGTTACAATGAGCAGTTCTTC
>TRBD2|TRBJ2-3|TRBV4-1|-
CASSTSGTSGRAGTDTQYF
TGCGCCAGCAGTACATCCGGGACTAGCGGGAGGGCCGGGACAGATACGCAGTATTTT
>-|TRBJ1-1|TRBV25-1|-
CASSPRGAGASEAFF
TGTGCCAGCAGTCCCCGGGGGGCGGGTGCGTCTGAAGCTTTCTTT
>-|TRBJ2-7|TRBV12-5|-
CATPGFLSYEQYF
TGTGCTACCCCCGGGTTCTTGAGTTACGAGCAGTACTTC